The 14 T cell receptor beta chains given below trace back to one sample, sequenced in a study of T cells after yellow fever vaccination (dated by TCRdb to 2018 to 2020). The treatment or condition label on this specimen signifies: live attenuated yellow fever vaccine strain. The library was made by 5' RACE. The sequencing machine was an Illumina NovaSeq 6000. The raw public reads went through TCRdb reprocessing: fastp at Q25, MiXCR clone calling, in-frame beta chains kept. When rows share a CDR3 protein, they turn into one entry using the most common DNA and genes. This sample gives about 320,000 distinct CDR3 sequences in total; approximately 4% of them show up just once. The ten largest clones add up to around 19% of the sample. Material: PBMCs, obtained 15 days after the yellow fever booster vaccination. These receptors originate from a man between 18 and 35 years old who received the YFV17D yellow fever vaccine.

At least ten counts were recorded for this clonotype. This chain uses TRBV12-3 or TRBV12-4 with TRBJ2-1, with 7 nucleotides matching TRBD1. V was clipped by 3 bases and J by 8 bases; unmatched bases: 7. CDR3 length: 14 residues. CDR3 amino acids: CASSFRAQGDEQFF. The DNA of the CDR3 is TGTGCCAGCAGTTTCCGGGCGCAGGGGGATGAGCAGTTCTTC.

This chain connects TRBV7-2 to TRBJ2-5; the match to TRBD1 covers 11 bases. The junction had 8 bases not matched to a gene; V was cut back by 0 bases and J by 5 bases. Germline CDR1 SGHTA, CDR2 FQGNSA. CDR3 length equals 17 residues. Here the CDR3 reads CASSLATIRTGGETQYF. The DNA of the CDR3 is TGTGCCAGCAGCTTAGCCACCATCCGGACAGGGGGCGAGACCCAGTACTTC.

This clonotype was observed a handful of times. V is TRBV12-3 or TRBV12-4 and J is TRBJ2-2; D uncertain. CDR3 length equals 15 residues. Trimming removed 2 bases from V and 2 bases from J, with 9 bases in between. The CDR3 loop is CASSLRQTNTGELFF. In DNA form, the CDR3 reads TGTGCCAGCAGTTTACGGCAGACCAACACCGGGGAGCTGTTTTTT.

J is TRBJ2-1 and V is TRBV3-1; D possibly corresponds to TRBD2 (6 bases). Germline CDR1 is LGHDT and CDR2 is YNNKEL (reference sequence). The CDR3 sequence is 17 residues long. Trimming pared 1 base from V and 1 base from J, leaving 14 bases between. The CDR3 DNA is TGTGCCAGCAGCCAAGCGGGACTGGGCCCTTCCTACAATGAGCAGTTCTTC. Translation gives CASSQAGLGPSYNEQFF.

This clonotype was picked up many times. The chain carries TRBV29-1 and TRBJ2-5; D possibly corresponds to TRBD1 (5 bases). V lost 6 bases and J lost 0, with 17 bases in between. In germline, CDR1 is SQVTM, CDR2 ANQGSEA. The CDR3 length is 15 residues. CDR3 region: CSVNSYRRYQETQYF. The CDR3 DNA reads TGCAGCGTGAATTCGTACAGGAGATACCAAGAGACCCAGTACTTC.

There are a few counts of this clonotype. The chain employs TRBV20-1 and TRBJ2-7; 7 nucleotides agree with TRBD2. J was trimmed by 2 bases and V by 4 bases; bases with no gene match: 2. Germline CDR1 is DFQATT and CDR2 is SNEGSKA (reference sequence). The CDR3 has 12 residues. The CDR3 reads CSATGLAYEQYF. The CDR3 DNA is TGCAGTGCTACAGGACTAGCCTACGAGCAGTACTTC.

The chain links TRBV7-2 to TRBJ1-1; D is possibly TRBD1 (5 bases). The germline gives CDR1 SGHTA, CDR2 FQGNSA. The CDR3 runs 14 residues. Trimming took off 1 base at V and 5 bases at J, with 11 bases between the two ends. CDR3 coding DNA: TGTGCCAGCAGCTTAGGCGGGACCTCAACTGAAGCTTTCTTT. This encodes CASSLGGTSTEAFF.

This clonotype was seen only a few times. The rearrangement uses TRBV12-3 or TRBV12-4 and TRBJ1-2, with D unresolved. The V and J ends lost 5 bases and 4 bases respectively, with 14 bases between them. The CDR3 length is 14 residues. DNA of the CDR3: TGTGCCAGCAGTGAAGGACTGGTCGGCTATGGCTACACCTTC. As protein: CASSEGLVGYGYTF.

Only a few counts were recorded for this clonotype. The genes are TRBV2 and TRBJ1-5, with unresolved D. Germline V gene sequence: CDR1 SNHLY, CDR2 FYNNEI. V gave up 5 bases and J gave up 4 bases, with 18 bases separating them. The CDR3 totals 16 residues. The CDR3 loop is CASSSNPRGGNQPQHF. For the CDR3, the DNA is TGTGCCAGCAGTTCGAACCCCCGCGGCGGTAATCAGCCCCAGCATTTT.

This clonotype has more than one count but fewer than ten. This chain connects TRBV20-1 to TRBJ2-1, with D maybe TRBD1 (6 bases). Germline-derived CDR1 and CDR2 are DFQATT and SNEGSKA (reference sequence). The CDR3 totals 14 residues. Trimming left V 8 bases short and J 7 bases short, with 21 bases between. CDR3 DNA: TGCAGTCACTTGACGAACAGGGTGTATAATGAGCAGTTCTTC. Its translation is CSHLTNRVYNEQFF.

Many counts were recorded for this clonotype. The CDR3 here is CAISESTPDSYTDTQYF. CDR3 coding DNA: TGTGCCATCAGTGAGTCGACCCCCGACTCATACACAGATACGCAGTATTTT. The chain has TRBV10-3 and TRBJ2-3; D not resolved. Germline V gene data show CDR1 as ENHRY and CDR2 as SYGVKD. The length of the CDR3 is 17 residues. Trimming took 0 bases from V and 2 from J, leaving 15 bases between them.

The chain carries TRBV12-3 or TRBV12-4 and TRBJ2-3, with TRBD1 as a possible D gene (6 bases). V lost 1 base, J lost 14 bases, and 10 bases lay in between. This CDR3 has 11 amino acids. The CDR3 spells CASSLGGLWYF. CDR3 in DNA: TGTGCCAGCAGTTTAGGGGGGCTCTGGTATTTT.

This clonotype occurred once. A much more abundant neighbour one base away suggests this may be a read error. V gene TRBV11-2 combines with J gene TRBJ1-4, with D hard to call. Germline V CDR1 and CDR2: SGHAT, FQNNGV. There are 16 residues in the CDR3. V was clipped by 3 bases and J by 4 bases, with 15 bases between them. This chain's CDR3 is CASSLNPIASNEKLFF. CDR3 DNA: TGTGCCAGCAGCTTGAACCCGATTGCAAGTAATGAAAAACTGTTTTTT.

J is TRBJ2-7 and V is TRBV12-5; D ambiguous. Germline V gene lookup returns CDR1 LGHNT and CDR2 FRNRAP. The CDR3 totals 15 residues. V gave up 0 bases and J gave up 6 bases, with 15 bases separating them. The CDR3 spells CASGLVLGSSGEQYF. CDR3 sequence (DNA): TGTGCTAGTGGTTTGGTACTGGGCTCTTCGGGCGAGCAGTACTTC.